This TCR beta chain was observed in a study of T cell repertoires in cytomegalovirus infection. Whole-study context: Public TCR beta signatures were indicative of both CMV infection and a matching HLA type.

Each CDR3 protein gets one entry after TCRdb re-called the reads with MiXCR. Among under 350,000 distinct CDR3 sequences listed, roughly a tenth were seen once. Trimming pared 7 bases from V and 3 bases from J, leaving 10 bases between. Germline CDR1 reads SEHNR; CDR2 reads FQNEAQ (reference sequence). This CDR3 comprises 12 residues. This clonotype has a count of ten or more. The target antigen is unknown. Study results and limitations: The ex vivo response was dominated by HLA-C-restricted CMV-specific TCR beta clonotypes.

The sample taken for sequencing was PBMCs. This TCR was recovered from a human donor in good health (CMV status not recorded). Some clones in this sample may be carry-over from other donors' samples. This chain links TRBV7-9 with TRBJ2-7; the D gene could be TRBD1 or TRBD2 (6 bases each). This CDR3 reads CASNREDYEQYF. In DNA, the CDR3 is TGTGCCAGCAACAGGGAGGACTACGAGCAGTACTTC.